These T cell receptor beta chains were read from a single sample in a study of vaccination and CD4 T cells after COVID-19. These TCRs' antigens remain unknown. TCRdb recomputed calls from the PCR reads with MiXCR, one row per CDR3 protein. The sample lists more than 6,000 distinct CDR3 sequences; over 20% were seen once. The sequences come from CD4+ T cells from blood, cultured in vitro, collected after SARS-CoV-2 vaccination. Source of these receptors: a human donor who had recovered from COVID-19. CDR3s include the opening cysteine and the closing phenylalanine or tryptophan. A D gene is named only where the DNA matches it firmly. Some rows mark clone size as missing; the rest say once, few, many or name a class of expanded clone.

v_gene: TRBV28; abundance: medium-sized; d_gene: NA; j_gene: TRBJ1-2; CDR3aa: CASSFHNNYGYTF; CDR3nt: TGTGCCAGCAGTTTCCACAATAACTATGGCTACACCTTC
v_gene: TRBV28; abundance: many; d_gene: TRBD1; j_gene: TRBJ1-2; CDR3aa: CASSLAGTGYYGYTF; CDR3nt: TGTGCCAGCAGTCTCGCCGGGACAGGGTACTATGGCTACACCTTC
v_gene: TRBV20-1; abundance: NA; d_gene: NA; j_gene: TRBJ1-1; CDR3aa: CSARVPRENTEAFF; CDR3nt: TGCAGTGCTAGAGTGCCACGTGAGAACACTGAAGCTTTCTTT
v_gene: TRBV20-1; abundance: medium-sized; d_gene: TRBD2; j_gene: TRBJ2-5; CDR3aa: CSAREMIAGLQETQYF; CDR3nt: TGCAGTGCTAGAGAGATGATAGCGGGTCTACAAGAGACCCAGTACTTC
v_gene: TRBV12-3/TRBV12-4; abundance: NA; d_gene: TRBD1; j_gene: TRBJ1-2; CDR3aa: CASTPWTGSHNYGYTF; CDR3nt: TGTGCCAGCACTCCTTGGACAGGTTCTCATAACTATGGCTACACCTTC
v_gene: TRBV29-1; abundance: NA; d_gene: TRBD1; j_gene: TRBJ2-3; CDR3aa: CSVEEDRVYF; CDR3nt: TGCAGCGTTGAAGAAGACAGGGTGTATTTT
v_gene: TRBV5-1; abundance: NA; d_gene: NA; j_gene: TRBJ2-5; CDR3aa: CASSFRANQETQYF; CDR3nt: TGCGCCAGCAGCTTTCGGGCAAACCAAGAGACCCAGTACTTC
v_gene: TRBV28; abundance: few; d_gene: NA; j_gene: TRBJ1-2; CDR3aa: CASSLGANFYGYTF; CDR3nt: TGTGCCAGCAGTCTGGGGGCCAATTTCTATGGCTACACCTTC
v_gene: TRBV18; abundance: NA; d_gene: NA; j_gene: TRBJ1-5; CDR3aa: CASSPGWNEPQHF; CDR3nt: TGTGCCAGCTCTCCAGGGTGGAATGAGCCCCAGCATTTT
v_gene: TRBV4-2; abundance: medium-sized; d_gene: NA; j_gene: TRBJ1-6; CDR3aa: CASSSGTPNSPLHF; CDR3nt: TGTGCCAGCAGCTCCGGGACACCGAATTCACCCCTCCACTTT
v_gene: TRBV29-1; abundance: few; d_gene: TRBD2; j_gene: TRBJ2-3; CDR3aa: CSETSGMVDTQYF; CDR3nt: TGCAGCGAGACTAGCGGGATGGTAGATACGCAGTATTTT
v_gene: TRBV20-1; abundance: many; d_gene: TRBD1; j_gene: TRBJ1-2; CDR3aa: CSAAGQINYGYTF; CDR3nt: TGCAGTGCCGCGGGACAGATTAACTATGGCTACACCTTC
v_gene: TRBV6-2/TRBV6-3; abundance: few; d_gene: NA; j_gene: TRBJ2-7; CDR3aa: CASSYGWTTYEQYF; CDR3nt: TGTGCCAGCAGTTACGGGTGGACCACCTACGAGCAGTACTTC
v_gene: TRBV28; abundance: NA; d_gene: TRBD1; j_gene: TRBJ1-4; CDR3aa: CASSTRGTGHEKLFF; CDR3nt: TGTGCCAGCAGTACAAGGGGGACAGGGCACGAAAAACTGTTTTTT
v_gene: TRBV28; abundance: medium-sized; d_gene: TRBD2; j_gene: TRBJ2-7; CDR3aa: CASTTTSGRASEYEQYF; CDR3nt: TGTGCCAGCACCACAACGAGCGGGAGGGCCTCAGAGTACGAGCAGTACTTC
v_gene: TRBV30; abundance: NA; d_gene: NA; j_gene: TRBJ2-7; CDR3aa: CAWSKPDRDTYEQYF; CDR3nt: TGTGCCTGGAGTAAGCCCGATCGAGACACCTACGAGCAGTACTTC
v_gene: TRBV28; abundance: NA; d_gene: NA; j_gene: TRBJ2-1; CDR3aa: CASSSPGATYNEQFF; CDR3nt: TGTGCCAGCAGTTCCCCGGGGGCTACCTACAATGAGCAGTTCTTC
v_gene: TRBV21-1; abundance: few; d_gene: NA; j_gene: TRBJ2-7; CDR3aa: CASRAPQRVYEQYF; CDR3nt: TGTGCCAGCAGGGCTCCCCAGCGGGTTTACGAGCAGTACTTC
v_gene: TRBV18; abundance: NA; d_gene: TRBD1; j_gene: TRBJ2-5; CDR3aa: CASSPGQGGFAETQYF; CDR3nt: TGTGCCAGCTCTCCCGGACAGGGGGGTTTTGCAGAGACCCAGTACTTC
v_gene: TRBV15; abundance: NA; d_gene: NA; j_gene: TRBJ2-3; CDR3aa: CATSRGIASSTDTQYF; CDR3nt: TGTGCCACCAGCAGAGGGATAGCGTCTAGCACAGATACGCAGTATTTT
v_gene: TRBV28; abundance: NA; d_gene: NA; j_gene: TRBJ2-1; CDR3aa: CASSLSRGGRWEFF; CDR3nt: TGTGCCAGCAGTTTATCCCGGGGCGGCCGGTGGGAGTTCTTC
v_gene: TRBV19; abundance: few; d_gene: TRBD1; j_gene: TRBJ2-2; CDR3aa: CASSILRQGVELFF; CDR3nt: TGTGCCAGTAGTATCCTCCGACAGGGGGTGGAGCTGTTTTTT
v_gene: TRBV11-2; abundance: NA; d_gene: TRBD1; j_gene: TRBJ1-5; CDR3aa: CASSPDRGQPQHF; CDR3nt: TGTGCCAGCAGCCCAGACAGGGGTCAGCCCCAGCATTTT
v_gene: TRBV7-9; abundance: NA; d_gene: NA; j_gene: TRBJ1-1; CDR3aa: CASSKDRMNTEAFF; CDR3nt: TGTGCCAGCAGCAAGGACAGAATGAACACTGAAGCTTTCTTT
v_gene: TRBV6-2/TRBV6-3; abundance: few; d_gene: NA; j_gene: TRBJ2-7; CDR3aa: CASSSYRSGHTSYEQYF; CDR3nt: TGTGCCAGCAGTTCTTATCGTTCGGGACACACCTCCTACGAGCAGTACTTC
v_gene: TRBV4-3; abundance: few; d_gene: TRBD2; j_gene: TRBJ2-3; CDR3aa: CASSQDRASGSRPDTQYF; CDR3nt: TGCGCCAGCAGCCAAGATCGGGCTAGCGGGAGTCGCCCAGATACGCAGTATTTT
v_gene: TRBV7-2; abundance: many; d_gene: NA; j_gene: TRBJ2-1; CDR3aa: CASSLGQGRVEQFF; CDR3nt: TGTGCCAGCAGCTTAGGACAGGGGAGGGTTGAGCAGTTCTTC
v_gene: TRBV5-4; abundance: few; d_gene: TRBD2; j_gene: TRBJ2-5; CDR3aa: CASSLTSGRANSETQYF; CDR3nt: TGTGCCAGCAGCCTCACTAGCGGGAGGGCCAATTCGGAGACCCAGTACTTC
v_gene: TRBV6-1; abundance: medium-sized; d_gene: NA; j_gene: TRBJ2-3; CDR3aa: CASSQGNTQYF; CDR3nt: TGTGCCAGCAGCCAGGGAAATACGCAGTATTTT
v_gene: TRBV24-1; abundance: NA; d_gene: NA; j_gene: TRBJ2-1; CDR3aa: CATSEPPRPWEQFF; CDR3nt: TGTGCCACCAGTGAACCCCCCAGGCCCTGGGAGCAGTTCTTC
v_gene: TRBV6-5; abundance: medium-sized; d_gene: NA; j_gene: TRBJ2-5; CDR3aa: CASSSTVERQETQYF; CDR3nt: TGTGCCAGCAGTTCCACGGTAGAGCGACAAGAGACCCAGTACTTC
v_gene: TRBV7-6; abundance: few; d_gene: NA; j_gene: TRBJ2-1; CDR3aa: CASSPLGASGSNEQFF; CDR3nt: TGTGCTAGCAGCCCCCTGGGGGCTAGCGGTTCAAATGAGCAGTTCTTC
v_gene: TRBV6-5; abundance: few; d_gene: NA; j_gene: TRBJ1-5; CDR3aa: CASSYSGQWNQPQHF; CDR3nt: TGTGCCAGCAGTTACTCCGGACAGTGGAATCAGCCCCAGCATTTT
v_gene: TRBV4-1; abundance: few; d_gene: TRBD2; j_gene: TRBJ2-1; CDR3aa: CASSRGLAGGQSYNEQFF; CDR3nt: TGCGCCAGCAGCCGCGGACTAGCGGGGGGCCAGTCCTACAATGAGCAGTTCTTC
v_gene: TRBV11-2; abundance: NA; d_gene: NA; j_gene: TRBJ2-1; CDR3aa: CASSPSVAYNEQFF; CDR3nt: TGTGCCAGCAGCCCAAGTGTGGCCTACAATGAGCAGTTCTTC
v_gene: TRBV7-9; abundance: NA; d_gene: NA; j_gene: TRBJ2-3; CDR3aa: CASSYLPGQKVTDTQYF; CDR3nt: TGTGCCAGCAGCTATTTACCGGGACAAAAGGTAACAGATACGCAGTATTTT
v_gene: TRBV11-3; abundance: NA; d_gene: NA; j_gene: TRBJ1-1; CDR3aa: CASSLRAGWNTEAFF; CDR3nt: TGTGCCAGCAGCCTCCGAGCAGGGTGGAACACTGAAGCTTTCTTT
v_gene: TRBV7-9; abundance: few; d_gene: TRBD1; j_gene: TRBJ2-2; CDR3aa: CASSVRTGNTGELFF; CDR3nt: TGTGCCAGCAGCGTAAGGACAGGGAACACCGGGGAGCTGTTTTTT
v_gene: TRBV20-1; abundance: medium-sized; d_gene: NA; j_gene: TRBJ1-6; CDR3aa: CSARVWGAIADSPLHF; CDR3nt: TGCAGTGCTAGAGTTTGGGGGGCCATCGCGGATTCACCCCTCCACTTT
v_gene: TRBV6-4; abundance: NA; d_gene: NA; j_gene: TRBJ1-5; CDR3aa: CASSDGPQGGGNQPQHF; CDR3nt: TGTGCCAGCAGTGACGGCCCACAGGGAGGAGGCAATCAGCCCCAGCATTTT
v_gene: TRBV6-2/TRBV6-3; abundance: NA; d_gene: NA; j_gene: TRBJ2-1; CDR3aa: CASRTVPQPLFF; CDR3nt: TGTGCCAGCAGAACTGTCCCCCAGCCGTTGTTCTTC
v_gene: TRBV6-5; abundance: medium-sized; d_gene: TRBD1; j_gene: TRBJ1-2; CDR3aa: CASSYSDRVADGYTF; CDR3nt: TGTGCCAGCAGTTACTCTGACAGGGTTGCGGATGGCTACACCTTC
v_gene: TRBV6-1; abundance: medium-sized; d_gene: NA; j_gene: TRBJ2-1; CDR3aa: CASTPPGSYEQFF; CDR3nt: TGTGCCAGCACGCCCCCAGGGTCTTATGAGCAGTTCTTC
v_gene: TRBV20-1; abundance: medium-sized; d_gene: NA; j_gene: TRBJ2-5; CDR3aa: CSARQGRSILQETQYF; CDR3nt: TGCAGTGCTAGACAAGGTCGCTCGATACTTCAAGAGACCCAGTACTTC
v_gene: TRBV5-4; abundance: NA; d_gene: TRBD1; j_gene: TRBJ2-5; CDR3aa: CASSLKGGGETQYF; CDR3nt: TGTGCCAGCAGCCTAAAAGGGGGCGGGGAGACCCAGTACTTC
v_gene: TRBV27; abundance: many; d_gene: TRBD2; j_gene: TRBJ2-7; CDR3aa: CASRPMGLAGVWEQYF; CDR3nt: TGTGCCAGCAGACCCATGGGACTAGCGGGAGTGTGGGAGCAGTACTTC
v_gene: TRBV24-1; abundance: few; d_gene: TRBD1; j_gene: TRBJ2-3; CDR3aa: CATSDFPTGGRDTQYF; CDR3nt: TGTGCCACCAGTGATTTTCCGACAGGGGGGAGGGATACGCAGTATTTT
v_gene: TRBV19; abundance: NA; d_gene: NA; j_gene: TRBJ1-5; CDR3aa: CASSINGHSNQPQHF; CDR3nt: TGTGCCAGTAGTATAAACGGGCATAGCAATCAGCCCCAGCATTTT
v_gene: TRBV20-1; abundance: few; d_gene: NA; j_gene: TRBJ2-5; CDR3aa: CSASGGQGSFYRETQYF; CDR3nt: TGCAGTGCTAGTGGAGGGCAGGGGTCTTTTTACCGGGAGACCCAGTACTTC
v_gene: TRBV7-8; abundance: few; d_gene: NA; j_gene: TRBJ1-1; CDR3aa: CASSSRVARNTEAFF; CDR3nt: TGTGCCAGCAGCTCCAGGGTGGCCCGGAACACTGAAGCTTTCTTT
v_gene: TRBV2; abundance: few; d_gene: TRBD1; j_gene: TRBJ2-5; CDR3aa: CASSRRQGSEETQYF; CDR3nt: TGTGCCAGCAGCAGGAGACAGGGGTCCGAAGAGACCCAGTACTTC
v_gene: TRBV7-9; abundance: medium-sized; d_gene: NA; j_gene: TRBJ1-6; CDR3aa: CASSLARGTWSSPLHF; CDR3nt: TGTGCCAGCAGCTTAGCGAGGGGGACCTGGAGTTCACCCCTCCACTTT